The rows below give T cell receptor beta chains drawn from one sample of a study of blood T cell repertoires in COVID-19. Libraries were prepared by immunoSEQ multiplex PCR; TCRdb keeps only in-frame clonotypes and omits some of them. This sample yields 170,000 or so clones, of which more than 70% are seen a single time; roughly 7% belongs to the top ten. Sequencing input: peripheral blood. All receptors derive from a man aged 45 to 65 with active or convalescent COVID-19. Each CDR3 is given with its conserved first and last residue. D genes are given only for firm matches. Part of the rows lack a size; the others show once, few, many or a class for expanded clones.

CDR3: CASSIRDNNEKLFF; DNA: TGTGCCAGTAGTATTCGAGATAATAATGAAAAACTGTTTTTT; J: TRBJ1-4; V: TRBV19; size: -; D: -
CDR3: CATNRGSAGANVLTF; DNA: TGTGCCACGAACAGGGGTTCGGCGGGGGCCAACGTCCTGACTTTC; J: TRBJ2-6; V: TRBV6-5; size: -; D: TRBD1
CDR3: CASSLDRGPPYEQYF; DNA: TGTGCCAGCTCCCTCGACAGGGGGCCCCCCTACGAGCAGTACTTC; J: TRBJ2-7; V: TRBV18; size: -; D: TRBD1
CDR3: CASSWANSNQPQHF; DNA: TGTGCCAGCAGTTGGGCCAATAGCAATCAGCCCCAGCATTTT; J: TRBJ1-5; V: TRBV7-9; size: -; D: -
CDR3: CATSRDFRAVVYGYTF; DNA: TGTGCCACCAGCAGAGATTTCAGGGCGGTAGTTTATGGCTACACCTTC; J: TRBJ1-2; V: TRBV15; size: -; D: -
CDR3: CASGGTGRAEAFF; DNA: TGCGCCAGCGGAGGGACAGGGCGAGCTGAAGCTTTCTTT; J: TRBJ1-1; V: TRBV5-1; size: few; D: TRBD1
CDR3: CASSSAGGQEKLFF; DNA: TGTGCCAGCAGCTCCGCGGGGGGGCAGGAAAAACTGTTTTTT; J: TRBJ1-4; V: TRBV7-2; size: -; D: -
CDR3: CSVEETLGGGYTF; DNA: TGCAGCGTTGAAGAAACCCTCGGTGGTGGCTACACCTTC; J: TRBJ1-2; V: TRBV29-1; size: -; D: -
CDR3: CASSLAGTNEKLFF; DNA: TGCGCCAGCAGCTTGGCGGGAACTAATGAAAAACTGTTTTTT; J: TRBJ1-4; V: TRBV5-1; size: -; D: -
CDR3: CASSLPINGEQHNEKLFF; DNA: TGTGCCAGCAGCTTACCTATTAATGGGGAGCAGCATAATGAAAAACTGTTTTTT; J: TRBJ1-4; V: TRBV7-9; size: once; D: -